These 20 T cell receptor beta chains came from one sample sequenced in a study of blood T cell repertoires in COVID-19. Here immunoSEQ multiplex PCR was the method, and the copy in TCRdb shows in-frame clones only, minus some. The sample has 200,000 to 250,000 clones; nearly 90% are singletons. The sequencing input was PBMCs or T cells enriched from blood (not recorded which). All receptors derive from a man aged 30-40 years who had been exposed to COVID-19.

V is TRBV15 and J is TRBJ2-3; D gene unclear. Germline lookup yields CDR1 LNHNV and CDR2 YYDKDF (reference sequence). This CDR3 is built from 12 residues. Trimming pared 1 base from V and 7 bases from J, leaving 6 bases between. The CDR3 sequence is CATSRGEYTQYF. The CDR3 DNA reads TGTGCCACCAGCAGAGGAGAGTATACGCAGTATTTT.

This chain links TRBV3-1 (or the pseudogene TRBV3-2) with TRBJ2-2; 7 nucleotides align to TRBD1. V was clipped by 4 bases and J by 2 bases; unmatched bases: 4. The CDR3 runs 15 residues. Per germline, CDR1 LGHDT and CDR2 YNNKEL (reference sequence). The CDR3 is CASSPTGFNTGELFF. Written as DNA, the CDR3 is TGTGCCAGCAGCCCGACAGGGTTTAACACCGGGGAGCTGTTTTTT.

The CDR3 protein is CASSARPWQAGTEAFF. The CDR3 DNA follows: TGCGCCAGCAGCGCCCGGCCGTGGCAGGCGGGGACTGAAGCTTTCTTT. The chain couples TRBV5-1 to TRBJ1-1, with D uncertain. Germline loops: CDR1 SGHRS, CDR2 YFSETQ. V shed 4 bases and J shed 5 bases, with 21 bases lying between them. CDR3 length equals 16 residues.

The rearrangement joins TRBV5-1 to TRBJ1-1; 9 bases align to TRBD1. In germline, CDR1 is SGHRS, CDR2 YFSETQ. The CDR3 extends over 15 amino acids. Trimming at V came to 0 bases and at J to 3 bases, leaving 3 bases not matched to a gene. CDR3 DNA: TGCGCCAGCAGCTTGGGGGGACAGGGCGACACTGAAGCTTTCTTT. It translates to CASSLGGQGDTEAFF. The variable domain in full, completed from reference TRBV5-1 and TRBJ1-1, reads KAGVTQTPRYLIKTRGQQVTLSCSPISGHRSVSWYQQTPGQGLQFLFEYFSETQRNKGNFPGRFSGRQFSNSRSEMNVSTLELGDSALYLCASSLGGQGDTEAFFGQGTRLTVV.

J is TRBJ1-4 and V is TRBV9; a weak D match, TRBD1 (6 bases). CDR1 is SGDLS, CDR2 YYNGEE, per germline. This CDR3 spans 13 amino acids. V lost 1 base and J lost 7, with 8 bases in between. DNA for the CDR3: TGTGCCAGCAGCGTAAGGACAGCTGAAAAACTGTTTTTT. Its translation is CASSVRTAEKLFF.

The chain combines TRBV14 with TRBJ1-2; weak D call: TRBD1 (6 bases). The CDR3 contains 18 residues. The germline V gene encodes CDR1 SGHDN and CDR2 FVKESK. Trimming removed 2 bases at V and 5 bases at J, with 24 bases between. The CDR3 reads CASSQSSSRRTATYGYTF. The CDR3 bases are TGTGCCAGCAGCCAATCGTCCAGTCGTCGGACAGCTACATATGGCTACACCTTC.

This clone came up once. The chain combines TRBV11-1 with TRBJ2-6, with 10 positions matching TRBD1. The V and J ends lost 1 base and 6 bases, in that order; junction bases with no gene match: 3. This CDR3 is 16 amino acids long. CDR1 is SGHAT and CDR2 is FQDESV in the germline V gene (reference sequence). The CDR3 protein is CASSLGDRGLANVLTF. CDR3 nucleotides: TGTGCCAGCAGCTTAGGGGACAGGGGCCTGGCCAACGTCCTGACTTTC.

The rearrangement links TRBV11-2 to TRBJ1-1; D is possibly TRBD1 (5 bases). Germline CDR1 and CDR2: SGHAT and FQNNGV. V lost 2 bases and J lost 3, with 7 bases in between. The CDR3 has 13 amino acids. CDR3 residues: CASSLIRDTEAFF. CDR3 DNA: TGTGCCAGCAGCTTAATCAGGGACACTGAAGCTTTCTTT.

This chain joins TRBV9 and TRBJ1-6, with D uncertain. The V gene lost 4 bases and the J gene lost 7 bases, with 15 bases spanning the gap. The CDR3 extends over 15 amino acids. Germline V gene data show CDR1 as SGDLS and CDR2 as YYNGEE. The CDR3 region has the DNA TGTGCCAGCAGCCCAGACCTTCCGCGGAATTCACCCCTCCACTTT. Protein sequence: CASSPDLPRNSPLHF.

The rearrangement joins TRBV19 to TRBJ1-4, with D possibly being TRBD1 (5 bases). The CDR3 has 15 amino acids. V was cut by 4 bases and J by 4 bases, with 13 bases left in between. CDR1 and CDR2 from the germline V gene are LNHDA and SQIVND (reference sequence). CDR3: CASSTRDSNNEKLFF. The CDR3 bases are TGTGCCAGTAGTACCAGGGACTCCAATAATGAAAAACTGTTTTTT.

The chain employs TRBV11-2 and TRBJ2-7; TRBD1 matches at 7 bases. Germline V lookup: CDR1 SGHAT, CDR2 FQNNGV. Trimming cost V 6 bases and J 0 bases; bases outside gene matches: 5. The CDR3 covers 14 residues. CDR3 coding DNA: TGTGCCAGCAGGCCAAACAGGGGCTCCTACGAGCAGTACTTC. Protein: CASRPNRGSYEQYF.

The chain carries TRBV19 and TRBJ2-2, with 8 bases lining up with TRBD2. The germline gives CDR1 LNHDA, CDR2 SQIVND (reference sequence). The CDR3 loop spans 16 amino acids. After removal of 8 bases from V and 0 bases from J, the junction contained 8 bases not matched to a gene. The CDR3 spells CASDPRGAPNTGELFF. CDR3 nucleotide sequence: TGTGCCAGTGACCCGCGGGGGGCCCCGAACACCGGGGAGCTGTTTTTT.

V is TRBV7-2 and J is TRBJ1-2; D call uncertain. The CDR3 covers 13 residues. Looked up from germline, CDR1 is SGHTA and CDR2 is FQGNSA. Trimming cost V 1 base and J 12 bases, with 15 bases left between them. CDR3 loop: CASSLGGHPAHTF. The CDR3 DNA sequence: TGTGCCAGCAGCTTAGGCGGCCACCCGGCCCACACCTTC.

J is TRBJ2-5 and V is TRBV7-9, with 10 positions matching TRBD1. Trimming cost V 5 bases and J 4 bases; bases outside gene matches: 16. This CDR3 contains 18 residues. Germline-derived CDR1 and CDR2 are SEHNR and FQNEAQ (reference sequence). DNA for the CDR3: TGTGCCAGCAGCCGCCCTGGGACAGGGGAGCGAGCGGCAGAGACCCAGTACTTC. Protein sequence: CASSRPGTGERAAETQYF. Using reference TRBV7-9 and TRBJ2-5 for the parts outside the CDR3, the full variable domain is DTGVSQNPRHKITKRGQNVTFRCDPISEHNRLYWYRQTLGQGPEFLTYFQNEAQLEKSRLLSDRFSAERPKGSFSTLEIQRTEQGDSAMYLCASSRPGTGERAAETQYFGPGTRLLVL.

This chain links TRBV5-4 with TRBJ2-4; maybe TRBD2 (7 bases). The CDR3 is 14 residues long. Germline V gene data show CDR1 as SGHNT and CDR2 as YYREEE (reference sequence). With 4 bases removed from V and 7 bases from J, the gap between germline ends came to 15 bases. CDR3: CASSEGGDKNIQYF. The CDR3 nucleotides read TGTGCCAGCAGCGAAGGGGGGGACAAGAACATTCAGTACTTC.

This chain joins TRBV3-1 (or the pseudogene TRBV3-2) and TRBJ2-5; TRBD2 matches at 7 bases. CDR1 is LGHDT and CDR2 is YNNKEL in the germline V gene (reference sequence). The ends lost 0 bases at V and 7 bases at J; junction bases unmatched: 11. This CDR3 spans 16 amino acids. The CDR3: CASSQEWRESGGTQYF. The DNA for the CDR3 is TGTGCCAGCAGCCAAGAGTGGCGGGAGTCCGGGGGGACCCAGTACTTC.

The sample holds one count of this clone. The chain carries TRBV25-1 and TRBJ1-1, with TRBD1 identical over 7 bases. This CDR3 has 15 residues. CDR1 and CDR2 (germline): MGHDK, SYGVNS. The V gene end was trimmed by 7 bases and the J gene end by 7 bases; junction bases not matched to a gene: 15. For the CDR3, the DNA is TGTGCCAGCAATTCAGTAGGACAGGCGGACCTTGAAGCTTTCTTT. The encoded protein is CASNSVGQADLEAFF. Complete variable domain (other parts from reference TRBV25-1 and TRBJ1-1): EADIYQTPRYLVIGTGKKITLECSQTMGHDKMYWYQQDPGMELHLIHYSYGVNSTEKGDLSSESTVSRIRTEHFPLTLESARPSHTSQYLCASNSVGQADLEAFFGQGTRLTVV.

This chain uses TRBV30 with TRBJ1-6; 7 positions match TRBD1. V trimming: 3 bases; J trimming: 16 bases; junction bases outside the gene matches: 6. Germline V gives CDR1 GTSNPN, CDR2 SVGIG (reference sequence). The CDR3 has 11 amino acids. CDR3 protein: CAWSGGQLLHF. CDR3 bases: TGTGCCTGGAGCGGGGGACAGCTACTCCACTTT.

The V call is TRBV6-4, the J call TRBJ2-5; D is perhaps TRBD2 (6 bases). Germline V lookup: CDR1 MRHNA, CDR2 SNTAGT. Between the trimmed V and J ends, which lost 2 bases and 1 base, there was a span of 20 bases. CDR3 length: 18 amino acids. CDR3 DNA sequence: TGTGCCAGCAGTGACCACGGACTACCGACTTTCTTCCAAGAGACCCAGTACTTC. Its protein product is CASSDHGLPTFFQETQYF.

The chain links TRBV7-9 to TRBJ1-1, with 7 bases aligning to TRBD1. The germline V gene has CDR1 SEHNR and CDR2 FQNEAQ (reference sequence). The CDR3 loop spans 15 amino acids. V was clipped by 5 bases and J by 2 bases; unmatched bases: 8. The CDR3 nucleotides read TGTGCCAGCAGCCACACCGGGACAGATAACACTGAAGCTTTCTTT. Translation: CASSHTGTDNTEAFF.